The 7 T cell receptor beta chains presented below share a single source sample, sequenced in a study of blood T cell repertoires in COVID-19. Measured with immunoSEQ multiplex PCR; TCRdb has only the in-frame clones, and not every one. The top ten hold approximately 1.7% of the sample, which has over 25,000 clones, around 91% seen once. The specimen sequenced was peripheral blood. Source of these receptors: a woman aged 55-69 years with active COVID-19.

This clone was observed a handful of times. V is TRBV7-9 and J is TRBJ1-3; TRBD1 matches 7 bases. The CDR3 has 15 amino acids. V shed 3 bases and J 4 bases; nucleotides not matched to a gene: 6. From germline, CDR1 is SEHNR and CDR2 FQNEAQ (reference sequence). CDR3 coding DNA: TGTGCCAGCAGCTTCGGCCAGGGGGACGGAAACACCATATATTTT. As protein: CASSFGQGDGNTIYF. Based on the CDR3 plus reference TRBV7-9 and TRBJ1-3, the full variable domain is DTGVSQNPRHKITKRGQNVTFRCDPISEHNRLYWYRQTLGQGPEFLTYFQNEAQLEKSRLLSDRFSAERPKGSFSTLEIQRTEQGDSAMYLCASSFGQGDGNTIYFGEGSWLTVV.

This chain uses TRBV19 with TRBJ2-1; TRBD1 is a possible D gene (6 bases). In germline, CDR1 is LNHDA, CDR2 SQIVND (reference sequence). V dropped 1 base and J dropped 9 bases, with 10 bases sitting between them. CDR3 length: 13 residues. DNA of the CDR3: TGTGCCAGTAGTATAGGAGGGGGAAGTGAGCAGTTCTTC. Translating gives CASSIGGGSEQFF.

This chain uses TRBV19 with TRBJ2-7, with D tentatively TRBD2 (6 bases). V was cut by 4 bases and J by 2 bases, with 21 bases left in between. The CDR3 extends over 17 amino acids. Germline V gene data show CDR1 as LNHDA and CDR2 as SQIVND (reference sequence). The chain's CDR3 is CASSKAGLPGGAYEQYF. Written as DNA, the CDR3 is TGTGCCAGTAGTAAGGCAGGCTTACCCGGCGGGGCCTACGAGCAGTACTTC. The complete variable domain, with remaining parts taken from reference TRBV19 and TRBJ2-7, reads DGGITQSPKYLFRKEGQNVTLSCEQNLNHDAMYWYRQDPGQGLRLIYYSQIVNDFQKGDIAEGYSVSREKKESFPLTVTSAQKNPTAFYLCASSKAGLPGGAYEQYFGPGTRLTVT.

V usage is TRBV5-1 and J usage is TRBJ2-3; D not resolved. V gave up 3 bases and J gave up 1 base, with 12 bases separating them. This CDR3 has 15 residues. Germline V gives CDR1 SGHRS, CDR2 YFSETQ. CDR3 nucleotides: TGCGCCAGCAGCTCCCCATCCGGAGGCACAGATACGCAGTATTTT. It translates to CASSSPSGGTDTQYF.

The chain has TRBV29-1 and TRBJ1-1; weak D call: TRBD1 (6 bases). The V end was cut by 0 bases, the J end by 1 base, with 12 bases between. The CDR3 spans 15 residues. The germline CDR1 and CDR2 sequences are SQVTM and ANQGSEA. The CDR3 DNA reads as TGCAGCGTTGAAGAAGGAGGCAGGGGGAACACTGAAGCTTTCTTT. It codes for CSVEEGGRGNTEAFF.

This chain links TRBV30 with TRBJ1-2, with D tentatively TRBD1 (5 bases). The V gene's germline CDR1 is GTSNPN and CDR2 SVGIG (reference sequence). This CDR3 is built from 12 residues. Deletions cut 3 bases from V and 4 bases from J, with 9 bases between. The DNA of the CDR3 is TGTGCCTGGAGGGAGGGGACCTATGGCTACACCTTC. It translates to CAWREGTYGYTF.

The CDR3 DNA sequence: TGTGCCAGCAGTTACGAGGTTCTCTCTGGAAACACCATATATTTT. This codes for CASSYEVLSGNTIYF. The gene calls are TRBV6-6 and TRBJ1-3; D remains ambiguous. The CDR3 runs to 15 residues. Germline-derived CDR1 and CDR2 are MNHNY and SVGAGI (reference sequence). V shed 2 bases and J shed 0 bases, with 8 bases lying between them.